This TCR beta chain is drawn from a study of blood T cell repertoires in COVID-19 (dated by TCRdb to 2018 to 2021). Looking at the study overall: Samples covering the acute and convalescent phases of COVID-19 were provided by collaborators in the United States, Italy and Spain. The prospective study material was composed of cDNA or gDNA derived from T cells, B-cell-depleted T cells, or PBMCs. Deeply sampled blood TCRbeta repertoires from subjects exposed to, actively infected with, or recovered from COVID-19 were included in the dataset. A freely available public database, intended as a resource for researchers studying the immune response to SARS-CoV-2, is where the repertoires were released. The samples were drawn from two sources: the first 160 participants of the ongoing ImmuneRACE study, and 1,000 to 1,500 subjects contributed by 6 global collaborators. Sample metadata almost always included a de-identified subject ID, COVID-19 status, age in years and sex. Where available, HLA class I and class II types were taken from metadata supplied by the sample provider and were not determined by assay-based typing.

TCRbeta CDR3 regions were amplified from genomic DNA by means of the immunoSEQ Assay, a bias-controlled multiplex PCR. The source study handled its data this way. The number of nucleated cells in each sample was estimated by amplification of reference gene primers within the assay. Sequence reads were collapsed and filtered to measure the absolute abundance of every unique TCRbeta CDR3 rearrangement. For each sample, productive Simpson clonality was calculated by taking the square root of Simpson's diversity index across productive rearrangements. TCRdb took this table from immuneACCESS and kept in-frame rearrangements with V and J called. Such tables lack part of the clones; where checked against another copy, unresolved V genes explain under half of the gap, and the rest is unexplained. That table is the source of V, J and clone size, and D and trimming were worked out from the DNA. The sample data list a few hundred thousand clones, and 80% to 85% of these were observed just once. The ten largest clones take up about 7% of the sample.

Participants in the prospective study were enrolled through a virtual design, were aged about 18 to 90 years, and lived in 24 United States geographic areas. Cohort assignment in the prospective study relied on participant-reported clinical history from a screening survey and a study questionnaire. For ImmuneRACE Cohort 3, a participant was defined as recovered based on two consecutive negative NP/OP PCR tests, clearance by a healthcare professional, or resolution of symptoms. Each participant in the prospective study had whole blood, serum and a nasopharyngeal or oropharyngeal swab collected by mobile phlebotomists. Additional blood draws and questionnaires over an approximately two-month period could optionally be provided by prospective study participants. Before DNA extraction, blood samples from the prospective study were shipped at room temperature or frozen. About this clone itself: Its recognized antigen is unknown. Base quality data are lacking; no much larger clone is found one base away.

Between the V and J ends, shortened by 4 bases and 3 bases respectively, the junction contains 9 bases. CDR1 and CDR2, per the germline V gene (reference sequence), are SEHNR and FQNEAQ. The CDR3, from cysteine to phenylalanine, totals 13 residues. CDR3 DNA only is kept here, 39 bases in frame from base 1. Study-level results and caveats: How much clinical and demographic metadata was included differed by source and by participant, and the metadata was provided uncurated.

The material sequenced was PBMCs or T cells enriched from blood (not recorded which). This TCR was sampled from a woman aged 35 to 49 who had recovered from COVID-19. Here the chain combines TRBV7-9 and TRBJ1-1; no D gene can be assigned with confidence. The CDR3 loop reads CASSYHGDTEAFF. The nucleotides are TGTGCCAGCAGCTACCACGGGGACACTGAAGCTTTCTTT.